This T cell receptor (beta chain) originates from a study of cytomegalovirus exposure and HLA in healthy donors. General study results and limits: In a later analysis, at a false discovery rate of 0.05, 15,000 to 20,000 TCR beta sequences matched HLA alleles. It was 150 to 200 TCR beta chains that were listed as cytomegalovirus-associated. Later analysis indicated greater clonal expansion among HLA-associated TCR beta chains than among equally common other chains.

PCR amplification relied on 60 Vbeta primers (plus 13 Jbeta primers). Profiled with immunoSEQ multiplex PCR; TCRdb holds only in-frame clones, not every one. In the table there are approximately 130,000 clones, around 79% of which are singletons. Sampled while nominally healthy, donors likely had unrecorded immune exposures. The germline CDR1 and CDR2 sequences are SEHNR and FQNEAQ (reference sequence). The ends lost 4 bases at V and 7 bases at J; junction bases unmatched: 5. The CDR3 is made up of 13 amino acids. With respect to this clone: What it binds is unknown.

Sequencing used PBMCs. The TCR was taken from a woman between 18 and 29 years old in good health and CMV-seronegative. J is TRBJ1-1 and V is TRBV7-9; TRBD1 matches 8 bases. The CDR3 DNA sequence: TGTGCCAGCAGCTCCCGGACAGGGAGTGAAGCTTTCTTT. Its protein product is CASSSRTGSEAFF.